This T cell receptor beta chain derives from a study of glioma-infiltrating T cells. Study results and limitations: Only very few CDR3 sequences appeared in both tissue and blood.

V was cut by 4 bases and J by 14 bases, with 27 bases left in between. CDR1 and CDR2 (germline): MNHNY, SVGAGI (reference sequence). CDR3 size: 16 residues. This clonotype was observed once. What it binds is not known. Using RNA template, CDR3s of TCR alpha and beta were amplified with iRepertoire arm-PCR. One entry per CDR3 protein, called by TCRdb with MiXCR from the multiplex PCR reads. The table lists about 190,000 distinct CDR3 sequences, around 30% of them singletons. This rearrangement joins TRBV6-6 to TRBJ2-1; D could derive from TRBD1 or TRBD2 (5 bases each). The sample comprised glioma tissue, nonneoplastic brain tissue, or PBMCs (not recorded which). The receptor's source is a human donor with low-grade glioma or glioblastoma, undergoing nonglioma brain surgery, or in good health (not recorded which). The CDR3 coding sequence is TGTGCCAGCAGTTCTAGTTCGGGGCTTTATGGCTACGAGAAGTTCTTC. Translated: CASSSSSGLYGYEKFF.